The 27 T cell receptor beta chains below were found in one sample sequenced in a study of response to subunit inactivated influenza vaccine. From the RT-PCR reads, TCRdb called clonotypes with MiXCR, one entry per CDR3 protein. Counted here are hundreds of thousands of distinct CDR3 sequences, about a fifth occurring once; the ten biggest clones make up roughly 11%. The specimen was PBMCs from blood, collected 5 days after vaccination. The origin of the receptors is a man aged 50 to 59 who received an inactivated influenza vaccine.

The CDR3 DNA sequence: TGTGCCAGCAGCCAAGAGGTACAGGGACGCAATTCACCCCTCCACTTT. Translated, it gives CASSQEVQGRNSPLHF. The rearrangement uses TRBV4-2 and TRBJ1-6, with TRBD1 as a possible D gene (6 bases). In germline, CDR1 is LGHNA, CDR2 YNFKEQ. V lost 0 bases and J 7 bases, leaving 13 bases between the germline ends. The CDR3 has 16 residues.

This clonotype was seen a few times. The V and J genes are TRBV20-1 and TRBJ1-6; D uncertain. Trimming removed 0 bases at V and 8 bases at J, with 11 bases between. Looked up from germline, CDR1 is DFQATT and CDR2 is SNEGSKA (reference sequence). This CDR3 contains 14 residues. CDR3 DNA sequence: TGCAGTGCTAGAGATCGGGTAACGGATTCACCCCTCCACTTT. This codes for CSARDRVTDSPLHF.

The V gene is TRBV6-5, the J gene TRBJ1-4; D call uncertain. The germline CDR1 and CDR2 sequences are MNHEY and SVGAGI. The V end was cut by 2 bases, the J end by 6 bases, with 10 bases between. The CDR3 spans 14 residues. As DNA, the CDR3 is TGTGCCAGCAGTTACGACGGGAGATATGAAAAACTGTTTTTT. Residues: CASSYDGRYEKLFF.

There are a few counts of this clonotype. The chain carries TRBV6-5 and TRBJ2-7; D may match TRBD1 or TRBD2 (5 bases each). The CDR3 sequence is 11 residues long. Germline CDR1 and CDR2: MNHEY and SVGAGI. The V end was cut by 6 bases, the J end by 12 bases, with 15 bases between. The CDR3 protein is CASRNRGEWYF. The CDR3 nucleotides read TGTGCCAGCAGAAACCGGGGCGAGTGGTACTTC.

In this sample, this clonotype turned up a few times. V gene TRBV20-1 combines with J gene TRBJ2-7; D might be TRBD1 (6 bases). The CDR3 is 15 amino acids. Per the germline V gene, CDR1 is DFQATT and CDR2 is SNEGSKA (reference sequence). Trimming took off 6 bases at V and 3 bases at J, with 21 bases between the two ends. The CDR3 sequence is CSAARSRGSVYEQYF. The CDR3 coding sequence is TGCAGTGCCGCGCGGTCTAGGGGGAGTGTCTACGAGCAGTACTTC.

This clonotype turned up a few times. V usage is TRBV2 and J usage is TRBJ1-2; D is undetermined. V gave up 3 bases and J gave up 7 bases, with 18 bases separating them. The germline V gene encodes CDR1 SNHLY and CDR2 FYNNEI. This CDR3 is built from 15 residues. Here the CDR3 DNA reads TGTGCCAGCAGTGATACACCTCGCGGGGTTGGTGGCTACACCTTC. This translates into CASSDTPRGVGGYTF.

The V call is TRBV20-1, the J call TRBJ1-2, with TRBD1 as a possible D gene (6 bases). The CDR3 spans 12 residues. Germline lookup yields CDR1 DFQATT and CDR2 SNEGSKA (reference sequence). CDR3 sequence reads: CSPKGGNYGYTF. In DNA form, the CDR3 reads TGCAGCCCTAAGGGGGGGAACTATGGCTACACCTTC.

The chain has TRBV15 and TRBJ2-7; D ambiguous. The V end was cut by 1 base, the J end by 3 bases, with 4 bases between. This CDR3 is 12 amino acids long. Looked up from germline, CDR1 is LNHNV and CDR2 is YYDKDF (reference sequence). Written as DNA, the CDR3 is TGTGCCACCAGCAGAGGTTTCTACGAGCAGTACTTC. Its protein product is CATSRGFYEQYF.

This sequence joins TRBV6-4 and TRBJ1-5; D remains ambiguous. V lost 5 bases, J lost 6 bases, and 14 bases lay in between. The CDR3 sequence is 14 residues long. The germline CDR1 and CDR2 sequences are MRHNA and SNTAGT. CDR3 coding DNA: TGTGCCAGCAGTCCCGCCTTCGGTGTTCAGCCCCAGCATTTT. Its protein is CASSPAFGVQPQHF.

The chain links TRBV7-2 to TRBJ2-3; TRBD2 agrees at 14 bases. There are 16 residues in the CDR3. The V segment lost 5 bases and the J segment 4 bases; nucleotides outside the gene matches: 5. The germline gives CDR1 SGHTA, CDR2 FQGNSA. The CDR3 spells CASSARLAGGADTQYF. CDR3 bases: TGTGCCAGCAGCGCTAGACTAGCGGGAGGGGCAGATACGCAGTATTTT. The entire variable domain, with the rest obtained from reference TRBV7-2 and TRBJ2-3, is as follows: GAGVSQSPSNKVTEKGKDVELRCDPISGHTALYWYRQSLGQGLEFLIYFQGNSAPDKSGLPSDRFSAERTGGSVSTLTIQRTQQEDSAVYLCASSARLAGGADTQYFGPGTRLTVL.

V and J are TRBV7-9 and TRBJ1-1; no firm D call. The CDR3 totals 12 residues. The germline V gene encodes CDR1 SEHNR and CDR2 FQNEAQ (reference sequence). The V end was cut by 3 bases, the J end by 11 bases, with 13 bases between. The CDR3 spells CASSLEGVLAFF. CDR3 nucleotide sequence: TGTGCCAGCAGCTTGGAGGGCGTCCTGGCTTTCTTT.

This clonotype was seen ten or more times. The chain links TRBV20-1 to TRBJ2-3, with 8 bases that match TRBD1. From germline, CDR1 is DFQATT and CDR2 SNEGSKA (reference sequence). Trimming at V came to 3 bases and at J to 3 bases, leaving 2 bases not matched to a gene. There are 13 residues in the CDR3. The CDR3 region is CSASRQGTDTQYF. For the CDR3, the DNA is TGCAGTGCTAGCAGACAGGGGACAGATACGCAGTATTTT.

This chain joins TRBV12-3 or TRBV12-4 and TRBJ2-7; 9 bases are a match to TRBD2. The CDR3 is made up of 15 amino acids. The ends lost 1 base at V and 5 bases at J; junction bases unmatched: 6. CDR3 loop: CASSLGAGGHNEQYF. CDR3 nucleotides: TGTGCCAGCAGTTTAGGTGCGGGGGGGCACAACGAGCAGTACTTC.

This clonotype showed up just a few times. This rearrangement joins TRBV7-2 to TRBJ2-3; D is possibly TRBD2 (7 bases). V was pared by 4 bases and J by 5 bases, with 22 bases between. CDR1 is SGHTA and CDR2 is FQGNSA in the germline V gene. This CDR3 comprises 17 residues. The CDR3 sequence: CASSSSWRGQVGDTQYF. For the CDR3, the DNA is TGTGCCAGCAGCTCGTCCTGGCGGGGGCAGGTTGGAGATACGCAGTATTTT.

This clonotype was counted ten times or more. V usage is TRBV12-3 or TRBV12-4 and J usage is TRBJ1-2; D is unclear. Trimming took 5 bases from V and 8 from J, leaving 12 bases between them. The CDR3 extends over 12 amino acids. CDR3 nucleotide sequence: TGTGCCAGCAGTCCCGGACCAGAAGGCTACACCTTC. This gives the protein CASSPGPEGYTF.

The chain couples TRBV4-2 to TRBJ2-3, with 8 bases fitting TRBD1. The CDR3 covers 15 residues. After removal of 0 bases from V and 4 bases from J, the junction contained 3 bases not matched to a gene. CDR1 LGHNA and CDR2 YNFKEQ come from the germline V gene. CDR3 nucleotide sequence: TGTGCCAGCAGCCAAGAAGAACAGGGGGCAGATACGCAGTATTTT. Translated: CASSQEEQGADTQYF.

Only a few counts were recorded for this clonotype. The chain employs TRBV25-1 and TRBJ2-4, with D possibly TRBD2 on 5 matching bases. Germline-derived CDR1 and CDR2 are MGHDK and SYGVNS. Trimming took 1 base from V and 8 from J, leaving 21 bases between them. This CDR3 is 17 amino acids long. The CDR3 bases are TGTGCCAGCAGTGAATTTGTAACGCGCGAGAGGGTTTACATTCAGTACTTC. Amino acid sequence: CASSEFVTRERVYIQYF.

The genes are TRBV7-8 and TRBJ1-6; D not certain. Germline V gives CDR1 SGHVS, CDR2 FQNEAQ. This CDR3 has 16 amino acids. The V gene lost 8 bases and the J gene lost 0 bases, with 14 bases spanning the gap. This CDR3 is CASVETPSSYNSPLHF. The CDR3 DNA follows: TGTGCCAGCGTCGAGACTCCGAGCTCCTATAATTCACCCCTCCACTTT.

This clonotype has a count of ten or more. The V and J genes are TRBV5-5 and TRBJ2-5; 8 nucleotides line up with TRBD1. After removal of 4 bases from V and 7 bases from J, the junction contained 9 bases not matched to a gene. This CDR3 region has 14 residues. Germline V CDR1 and CDR2: SGHKS, YYEKEE (reference sequence). CDR3 DNA sequence: TGTGCCAGCAGCCCCGGGACAGGACGAACGACCCAGTACTTC. Translation gives CASSPGTGRTTQYF.

In the case of this clonotype: A clone one base away is much larger, so this may be a read error. This chain uses TRBV12-3 or TRBV12-4 with TRBJ2-5, with D perhaps matching TRBD1 or TRBD2 (5 bases each). The CDR3 is 13 residues long. V shed 5 bases and J shed 7 bases, with 14 bases lying between them. In nucleotides, the CDR3 is TGTGCCAGCAGTCCACAGGTGGGAGTGACCCAGTACTTC. It specifies CASSPQVGVTQYF.

The rearrangement uses TRBV4-3 and TRBJ1-1, with a weak D call TRBD1 (5 bases). The length of the CDR3 is 15 residues. Germline lookup yields CDR1 LGHNA and CDR2 YSLEER. Trimming stripped 4 bases from V and 4 bases from J, with 16 bases between. The CDR3 bases are TGCGCCAGCAGCCCTGGACGGGGGATGGGCACTGAAGCTTTCTTT. Its translation: CASSPGRGMGTEAFF.

The chain uses TRBV20-1 and TRBJ1-1; TRBD1 matches 10 bases. Germline V lookup: CDR1 DFQATT, CDR2 SNEGSKA (reference sequence). V dropped 5 bases and J dropped 1; count of bases not matched to a gene: 4. The CDR3 consists of 14 residues. For the CDR3, the DNA is TGCAGTGCTGTGGGACAGGGGACGAACACTGAAGCTTTCTTT. It codes for CSAVGQGTNTEAFF.

The V gene is TRBV20-1, the J gene TRBJ2-3, with D perhaps TRBD1 (6 bases). The V end lost 5 bases, the J end lost 3 bases, and 15 bases lay between the germline ends. Germline assignment: CDR1 DFQATT and CDR2 SNEGSKA (reference sequence). The length of the CDR3 is 14 residues. CDR3: CSASTGIRTDTQYF. In DNA, the CDR3 is TGCAGTGCTTCGACAGGTATTAGGACAGATACGCAGTATTTT.

The CDR3 here is CSARGDGYGYTF. The CDR3, as DNA: TGCAGTGCTAGGGGGGACGGCTATGGCTACACCTTC. V is TRBV20-1 and J is TRBJ1-2, with a tentative D call TRBD1 (5 bases). Germline V gene lookup returns CDR1 DFQATT and CDR2 SNEGSKA (reference sequence). With 3 bases removed from V and 4 bases from J, the gap between germline ends came to 9 bases. The CDR3 spans 12 residues.

Only a few counts were recorded for this clonotype. The J gene is TRBJ1-5, the V gene TRBV6-5; D gene unclear. CDR3 length: 14 residues. V lost 5 bases and J 0 bases, leaving 8 bases between the germline ends. Looked up from germline, CDR1 is MNHEY and CDR2 is SVGAGI. CDR3 nucleotides: TGTGCCAGCAGTATCGACAATAGCAATCAGCCCCAGCATTTT. Its translation is CASSIDNSNQPQHF.

The chain links TRBV18 to TRBJ2-3; TRBD2 matches at 7 bases. This CDR3 spans 16 amino acids. With 6 bases clipped from V and 4 bases from J, the junction kept 13 bases outside the gene matches. CDR1 is KGHSH, CDR2 LQKENI, per germline. This chain's CDR3 is CASSQRETSGPDTQYF. The CDR3 nucleotides are TGTGCCAGCTCGCAGCGGGAAACCAGCGGCCCAGATACGCAGTATTTT.

This clonotype was seen ten or more times. V gene TRBV7-7 combines with J gene TRBJ2-3; TRBD2 matches 8 bases. The CDR3 loop spans 14 amino acids. The V segment lost 0 bases and the J segment 4 bases; nucleotides outside the gene matches: 0. In germline, CDR1 is SSHAT, CDR2 FNYEAQ (reference sequence). CDR3 bases: TGTGCCAGCAGCTTAGCGCGGGAGGCAGATACGCAGTATTTT. Its translation is CASSLAREADTQYF. Drawing the rest from reference TRBV7-7 and TRBJ2-3, the complete variable domain is GAGVSQSPRYKVTKRGQDVTLRCDPISSHATLYWYQQALGQGPEFLTYFNYEAQPDKSGLPSDRFSAERPEGSISTLTIQRTEQRDSAMYRCASSLAREADTQYFGPGTRLTVL.